Each of the 23 T cell receptor beta chains below was sequenced from the same sample in a study of blood T cell repertoires in COVID-19. Using immunoSEQ multiplex PCR, the repertoire was profiled, and TCRdb retains in-frame clones only, with some absent. The profile shows about 230,000 clones, around 90% of them singletons. The sequenced material came from PBMCs or T cells enriched from blood (not recorded which). Every receptor here comes from a woman under 40 who had been exposed to COVID-19.

CDR3 DNA: TGTGCCAGCAGTTACTCGCCCACCACAGGCGGATATGAGCAGTACTTC. Translation gives CASSYSPTTGGYEQYF. This chain uses TRBV6-5 with TRBJ2-7; D possibly corresponds to TRBD1 (5 bases). Trimming pared 0 bases from V and 7 bases from J, leaving 19 bases between. This CDR3 comprises 16 residues. Germline V gives CDR1 MNHEY, CDR2 SVGAGI.

This clone was observed a handful of times. The chain couples TRBV5-4 to TRBJ2-7, with TRBD1 matching over 8 bases. The germline CDR1 and CDR2 sequences are SGHNT and YYREEE (reference sequence). With V trimmed by 3 bases and J by 3 bases, 11 bases remained unmatched. CDR3 size: 16 residues. Here the CDR3 reads CASSSKGQGSFYEQYF. The CDR3, as DNA: TGTGCCAGCAGCTCGAAAGGACAGGGCAGTTTCTACGAGCAGTACTTC.

V gene TRBV7-3 combines with J gene TRBJ1-4; 11 positions match TRBD1. Looked up from germline, CDR1 is SGHTA and CDR2 is FQGTGA. This CDR3 spans 13 amino acids. Losses at the gene ends were 5 bases for V and 8 bases for J; bases not matched to a gene: 1. The CDR3 nucleotides read TGTGCCAGCAGCCGGGACAGGGGGGAAAAACTGTTTTTT. It encodes CASSRDRGEKLFF.

The CDR3 region is CASSIPLAGKDGYTF. DNA for the CDR3: TGTGCCAGTAGTATCCCCCTAGCGGGGAAGGATGGCTACACCTTC. The chain is built from TRBV19 and TRBJ1-2; D unclear. With 3 bases removed from V and 6 bases from J, the gap between germline ends came to 17 bases. CDR1 is LNHDA and CDR2 is SQIVND in the germline V gene (reference sequence). The CDR3 is 15 amino acids.

This chain links TRBV7-2 with TRBJ2-5; 9 positions agree with TRBD1. CDR1 is SGHTA, CDR2 FQGNSA, per germline. This CDR3 has 15 residues. The ends lost 3 bases at V and 6 bases at J; junction bases unmatched: 8. CDR3 sequence (DNA): TGTGCCAGCAGCTTCTCACAGGGGGCGCGGAAGACCCAGTACTTC. This gives the protein CASSFSQGARKTQYF.

The rearrangement links TRBV5-6 to TRBJ2-5, with TRBD2 as a possible D gene (6 bases). The germline V gene encodes CDR1 SGHDT and CDR2 YYEEEE. The CDR3 extends over 15 amino acids. V shed 0 bases and J shed 5 bases, with 14 bases lying between them. CDR3 bases: TGTGCCAGCAGCTTGGTGGTCGGGGGTTCGGAGACCCAGTACTTC. Protein: CASSLVVGGSETQYF.

The chain links TRBV29-1 to TRBJ1-2; no definite D call. The CDR3 is 11 residues long. Germline V gives CDR1 SQVTM, CDR2 ANQGSEA. Trimming took 6 bases from V and 1 from J, leaving 6 bases between them. The CDR3 is CSVGLNYGYTF. The CDR3 DNA reads TGCAGCGTGGGCCTTAACTATGGCTACACCTTC.

The chain uses TRBV11-3 and TRBJ1-6; unclear D gene. The CDR3 totals 13 residues. Germline values: CDR1 SGHNT, CDR2 YENEEA. Trimming shortened V by 2 bases and J by 8 bases, and 7 bases separated the two germline ends. CDR3 DNA sequence: TGTGCCAGCAGCTTAATGCGGGATTCACCCCTCCACTTT. Its translation: CASSLMRDSPLHF.

This clone was seen only a few times. The chain recombines TRBV2 with TRBJ1-2, with D uncertain. Germline-derived CDR1 and CDR2 are SNHLY and FYNNEI. Trimming stripped 8 bases from V and 8 bases from J, with 18 bases between. The CDR3 spans 13 residues. DNA for the CDR3: TGTGCCAGCTCCCCCCCCGGTTACCGGGGCTACACCTTC. Encoded protein: CASSPPGYRGYTF.

The chain recombines TRBV7-3 with TRBJ1-1, with 9 bases lining up with TRBD1. Per germline, CDR1 SGHTA and CDR2 FQGTGA. The V segment lost 5 bases and the J segment 10 bases; nucleotides outside the gene matches: 5. The CDR3 consists of 12 residues. The CDR3, as DNA: TGTGCCAGCAGCCCCACAGGGGGCAGAGCTTTCTTT. It encodes CASSPTGGRAFF.

J is TRBJ1-2 and V is TRBV2; 7 nucleotides match TRBD1. The CDR3 contains 14 residues. Germline trimming cut 6 bases from V and 4 bases from J; bases unmatched to any gene: 8. Germline V lookup: CDR1 SNHLY, CDR2 FYNNEI. The CDR3 coding sequence is TGTGCCAGCAGGGGGGGACAGATTTCCTATGGCTACACCTTC. Its protein is CASRGGQISYGYTF. Looking up the rest from reference TRBV2 and TRBJ1-2 gives the full variable domain: EPEVTQTPSHQVTQMGQEVILRCVPISNHLYFYWYRQILGQKVEFLVSFYNNEISEKSEIFDDQFSVERPDGSNFTLKIRSTKLEDSAMYFCASRGGQISYGYTFGSGTRLTVV.

The chain uses TRBV9 and TRBJ2-3; 11 positions match TRBD2. J gave up 4 bases and V 3 bases, and 7 bases lay outside the gene matches. The CDR3 runs 16 residues. Germline V gene data show CDR1 as SGDLS and CDR2 as YYNGEE. CDR3 nucleotide sequence: TGTGCCAGCAGCGGAGAGACTAGCGGGAACGCAGATACGCAGTATTTT. It yields the protein CASSGETSGNADTQYF.

This clone was seen more than once but under ten times. V is TRBV4-1 and J is TRBJ1-1; D possibly corresponds to TRBD1 (5 bases). Trimming took off 1 base at V and 0 bases at J, with 9 bases between the two ends. Germline V gives CDR1 MGHRA, CDR2 YSYEKL. The CDR3 consists of 15 residues. For the CDR3, the DNA is TGCGCCAGCAGCCAAGCAGACAGTTTGAACACTGAAGCTTTCTTT. Residues: CASSQADSLNTEAFF.

V gene TRBV2 combines with J gene TRBJ2-1, with 9 bases that match TRBD1. The CDR3 is 13 residues long. Unmatched junction bases numbered 0, after V lost 6 bases and J lost 3 bases. Germline V gene lookup returns CDR1 SNHLY and CDR2 FYNNEI. Here the CDR3 reads CASRDRGYNEQFF. CDR3 DNA sequence: TGTGCCAGCAGGGACAGGGGCTACAATGAGCAGTTCTTC.

This clone came up once. The chain has TRBV7-8 and TRBJ1-3; TRBD1 aligns across 10 bases. Unmatched junction bases numbered 5, after V lost 6 bases and J lost 6 bases. The CDR3 is 14 residues long. Germline V gene sequence: CDR1 SGHVS, CDR2 FQNEAQ. CDR3 nucleotide sequence: TGTGCCAGCAGATCTGACAGGGGGCTAAACACCATATATTTT. Encoded protein: CASRSDRGLNTIYF.

V is TRBV2 and J is TRBJ2-7, with a possible D match to TRBD2 (5 bases). The CDR3 is 15 amino acids. Germline V gene lookup returns CDR1 SNHLY and CDR2 FYNNEI. The V and J ends lost 3 bases and 4 bases respectively, with 16 bases between them. The CDR3 is CASSELESTGYEQYF. Here the CDR3 DNA reads TGTGCCAGCAGTGAGCTGGAGAGCACGGGGTACGAGCAGTACTTC.

The J gene is TRBJ2-1, the V gene TRBV28; D gene uncertain. This CDR3 has 14 amino acids. V lost 3 bases, J lost 7 bases, and 13 bases lay in between. Germline V gene lookup returns CDR1 MDHEN and CDR2 SYDVKM. The CDR3 protein is CASSFPRQLNEQFF. In DNA, the CDR3 is TGTGCCAGCAGTTTCCCGAGGCAGCTAAATGAGCAGTTCTTC.

The chain recombines TRBV3-1 (or the pseudogene TRBV3-2) with TRBJ1-4, with 9 positions matching TRBD1. CDR1 and CDR2 (germline): LGHDT, YNNKEL (reference sequence). V dropped 6 bases and J dropped 8; count of bases not matched to a gene: 10. The CDR3 is 15 amino acids. The DNA of the CDR3 is TGTGCCAGCAGTTACTACAGGGGGCCGGACGAAAAACTGTTTTTT. It specifies CASSYYRGPDEKLFF.

CDR3 in DNA: TGTGCCTGGAGTGGTGCGTGGACTGAAGCTTTCTTT. Its translation is CAWSGAWTEAFF. V gene TRBV30 combines with J gene TRBJ1-1; D remains unclear. V was trimmed by 1 base and J by 5 bases, leaving 8 bases between them. The CDR3 is 12 residues long. Germline V CDR1 and CDR2: GTSNPN, SVGIG (reference sequence).

This sequence joins TRBV27 and TRBJ1-2; D may be TRBD1 (6 bases). Trimming left V 4 bases short and J 2 bases short, with 17 bases between. Germline-derived CDR1 and CDR2 are MNHEY and SMNVEV (reference sequence). The CDR3 totals 16 residues. CDR3: CASSSGATGLNYGYTF. The CDR3 DNA reads as TGTGCCAGCAGTTCTGGCGCGACAGGTTTAAACTATGGCTACACCTTC.

The chain employs TRBV5-1 and TRBJ2-2, with 12 nucleotides matching TRBD2. Germline lookup yields CDR1 SGHRS and CDR2 YFSETQ. This CDR3 has 16 amino acids. The J segment lost 6 bases and the V segment lost 0 bases, leaving 3 bases of the junction unmatched. The CDR3 coding sequence is TGCGCCAGCAGCTTGGTGACTAGCGGGAGCCCCGGGGAGCTGTTTTTT. Its protein is CASSLVTSGSPGELFF. The full variable domain, in which reference TRBV5-1 and TRBJ2-2 provide the parts outside the CDR3, is KAGVTQTPRYLIKTRGQQVTLSCSPISGHRSVSWYQQTPGQGLQFLFEYFSETQRNKGNFPGRFSGRQFSNSRSEMNVSTLELGDSALYLCASSLVTSGSPGELFFGEGSRLTVL.

V gene TRBV5-1 combines with J gene TRBJ2-7; 15 bases line up with TRBD2. This CDR3 has 14 amino acids. The germline V gene has CDR1 SGHRS and CDR2 YFSETQ. The ends lost 5 bases at V and 6 bases at J; junction bases unmatched: 3. The CDR3 protein is CASRAGLAGGEQYF. Here the CDR3 DNA reads TGCGCCAGCAGAGCGGGACTAGCGGGAGGCGAGCAGTACTTC.

The CDR3 protein is CASQGARVEKLFF. For the CDR3, the DNA is TGTGCCAGTCAGGGGGCGCGGGTTGAAAAACTGTTTTTT. The chain employs TRBV6-6 and TRBJ1-4; 8 nucleotides match TRBD1. V was pared by 9 bases and J by 7 bases, with 7 bases of the junction left unmatched. The CDR3 spans 13 residues. Germline V gene lookup returns CDR1 MNHNY and CDR2 SVGAGI (reference sequence).